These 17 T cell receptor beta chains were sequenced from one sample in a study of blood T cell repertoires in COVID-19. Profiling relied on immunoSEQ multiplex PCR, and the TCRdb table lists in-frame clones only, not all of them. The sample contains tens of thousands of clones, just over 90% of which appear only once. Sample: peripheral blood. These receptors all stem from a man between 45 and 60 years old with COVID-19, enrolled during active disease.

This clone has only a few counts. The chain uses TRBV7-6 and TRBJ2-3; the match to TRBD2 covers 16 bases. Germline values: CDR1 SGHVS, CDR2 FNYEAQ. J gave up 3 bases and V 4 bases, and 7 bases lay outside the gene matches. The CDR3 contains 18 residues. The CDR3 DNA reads TGTGCCAGCAGCTCACCGGGACTAGCGGGAGGGCGGACAGATACGCAGTATTTT. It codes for CASSSPGLAGGRTDTQYF.

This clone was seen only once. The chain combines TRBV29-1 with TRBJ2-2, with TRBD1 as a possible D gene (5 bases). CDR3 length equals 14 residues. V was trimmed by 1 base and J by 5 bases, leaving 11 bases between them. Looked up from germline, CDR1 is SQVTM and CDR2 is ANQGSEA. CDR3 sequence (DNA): TGCAGCGTTGAAGGGCCAGGGCTTACCGGGGAGCTGTTTTTT. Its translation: CSVEGPGLTGELFF.

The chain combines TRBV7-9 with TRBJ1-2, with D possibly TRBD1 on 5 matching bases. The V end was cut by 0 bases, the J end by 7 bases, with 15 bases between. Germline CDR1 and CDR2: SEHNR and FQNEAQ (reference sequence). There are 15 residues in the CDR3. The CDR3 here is CASSLALDTAGGYTF. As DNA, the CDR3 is TGTGCCAGCAGCTTAGCTTTGGACACAGCAGGTGGCTACACCTTC.

CDR3: CASLNQGARNEQFF. The DNA for the CDR3 is TGTGCCAGCCTTAATCAGGGGGCGCGGAATGAGCAGTTCTTC. The chain joins TRBV19 to TRBJ2-1; 8 nucleotides align to TRBD1. J lost 7 bases, V lost 9 bases, and 11 bases had no gene match. Germline CDR1 and CDR2: LNHDA and SQIVND (reference sequence). This CDR3 is built from 14 residues.

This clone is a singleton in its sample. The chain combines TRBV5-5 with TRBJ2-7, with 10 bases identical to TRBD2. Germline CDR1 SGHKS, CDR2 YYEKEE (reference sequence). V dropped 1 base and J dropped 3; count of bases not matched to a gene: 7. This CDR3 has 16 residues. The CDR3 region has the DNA TGTGCCAGCAGCTTGAGGCAGGCTAGCGGGAGCTACGAGCAGTACTTC. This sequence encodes CASSLRQASGSYEQYF.

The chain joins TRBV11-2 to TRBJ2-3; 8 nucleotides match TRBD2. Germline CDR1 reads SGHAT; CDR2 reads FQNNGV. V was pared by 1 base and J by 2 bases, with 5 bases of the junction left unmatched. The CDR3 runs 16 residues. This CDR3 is CASSLAGGGATDTQYF. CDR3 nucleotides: TGTGCCAGCAGCTTAGCGGGAGGGGGGGCCACAGATACGCAGTATTTT.

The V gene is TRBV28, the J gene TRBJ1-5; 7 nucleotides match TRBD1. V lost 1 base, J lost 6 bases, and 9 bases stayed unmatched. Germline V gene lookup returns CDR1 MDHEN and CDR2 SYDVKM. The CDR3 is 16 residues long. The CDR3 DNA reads TGTGCCAGCAGTTTATCGGCTGCAGGGGGAGGTCAGCCCCAGCATTTT. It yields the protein CASSLSAAGGGQPQHF.

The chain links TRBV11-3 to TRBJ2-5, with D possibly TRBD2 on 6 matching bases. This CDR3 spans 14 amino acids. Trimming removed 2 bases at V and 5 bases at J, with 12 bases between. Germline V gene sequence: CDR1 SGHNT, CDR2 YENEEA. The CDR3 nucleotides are TGTGCCAGCAGCTTATCGAGTGGGGGGGAGACCCAGTACTTC. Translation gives CASSLSSGGETQYF.

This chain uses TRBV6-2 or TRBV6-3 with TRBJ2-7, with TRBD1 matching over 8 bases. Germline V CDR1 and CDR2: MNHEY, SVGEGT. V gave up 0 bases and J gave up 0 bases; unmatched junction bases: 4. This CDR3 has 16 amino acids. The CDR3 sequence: CASSYSTGVISYEQYF. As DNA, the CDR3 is TGTGCCAGCAGTTACTCGACAGGGGTTATCTCCTACGAGCAGTACTTC.

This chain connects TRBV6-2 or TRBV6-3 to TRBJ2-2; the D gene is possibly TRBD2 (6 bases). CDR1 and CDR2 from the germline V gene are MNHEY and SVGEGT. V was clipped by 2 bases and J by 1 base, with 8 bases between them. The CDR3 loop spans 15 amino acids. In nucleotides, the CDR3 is TGTGCCAGCAGTTACGTCGGGGGGAACACCGGGGAGCTGTTTTTT. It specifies CASSYVGGNTGELFF.

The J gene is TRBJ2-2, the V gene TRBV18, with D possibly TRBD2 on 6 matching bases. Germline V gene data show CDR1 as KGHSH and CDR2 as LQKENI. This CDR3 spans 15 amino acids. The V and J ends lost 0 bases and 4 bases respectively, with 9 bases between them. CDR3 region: CASSPPIGGTGELFF. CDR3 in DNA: TGTGCCAGCTCACCACCGATCGGGGGCACCGGGGAGCTGTTTTTT.

CDR3 in amino acids: CSVDSTDTQYF. The CDR3 DNA is TGCAGCGTTGACTCCACAGATACGCAGTATTTT. The chain uses TRBV29-1 and TRBJ2-3; no clear D gene. The CDR3 extends over 11 amino acids. V was cut by 3 bases and J by 2 bases, with 3 bases left in between. Germline V gene data show CDR1 as SQVTM and CDR2 as ANQGSEA.

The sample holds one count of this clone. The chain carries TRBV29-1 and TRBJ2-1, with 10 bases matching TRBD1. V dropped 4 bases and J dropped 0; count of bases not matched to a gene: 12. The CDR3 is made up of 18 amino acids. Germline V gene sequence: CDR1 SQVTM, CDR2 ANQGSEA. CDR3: CSVVYLPGQGHSYNEQFF. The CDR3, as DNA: TGCAGCGTTGTCTACTTACCGGGACAGGGGCACTCCTACAATGAGCAGTTCTTC.

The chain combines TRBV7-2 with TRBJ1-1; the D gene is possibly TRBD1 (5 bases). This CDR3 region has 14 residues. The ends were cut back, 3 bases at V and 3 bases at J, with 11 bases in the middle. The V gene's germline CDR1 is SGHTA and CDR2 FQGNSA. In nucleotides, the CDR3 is TGTGCCAGCAGCTTCGCCCCGGGGGACACTGAAGCTTTCTTT. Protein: CASSFAPGDTEAFF.

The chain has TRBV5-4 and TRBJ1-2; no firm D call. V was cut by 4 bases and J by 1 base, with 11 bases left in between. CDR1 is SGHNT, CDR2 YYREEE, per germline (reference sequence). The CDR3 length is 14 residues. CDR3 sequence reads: CASSQVGVNYGYTF. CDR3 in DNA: TGTGCCAGCAGCCAAGTCGGGGTTAACTATGGCTACACCTTC.

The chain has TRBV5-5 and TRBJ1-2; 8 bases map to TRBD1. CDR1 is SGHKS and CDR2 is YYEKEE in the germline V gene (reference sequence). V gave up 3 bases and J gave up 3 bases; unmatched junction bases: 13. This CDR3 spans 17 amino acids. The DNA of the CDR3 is TGTGCCAGCAGCTCCCGACCGACAGGGGCTTACGACTATGGCTACACCTTC. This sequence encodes CASSSRPTGAYDYGYTF.

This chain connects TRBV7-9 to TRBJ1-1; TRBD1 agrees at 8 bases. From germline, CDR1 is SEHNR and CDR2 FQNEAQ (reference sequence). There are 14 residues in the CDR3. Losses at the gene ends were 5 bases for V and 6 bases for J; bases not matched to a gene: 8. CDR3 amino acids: CASSATGVVAEAFF. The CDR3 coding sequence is TGTGCCAGCAGCGCGACAGGGGTGGTGGCTGAAGCTTTCTTT.